This note documents a single T cell receptor beta chain sequence. No antigen is known for it. Mismatch with germline at one junction end may stem from a read error. Germline CDR1 is MNHEY and CDR2 is SVGAGI. There are 14 residues in the CDR3. These data come from a study of T cell responses to AZD1222 COVID-19 vaccine. Whole-study findings and limits: Unmutated variant regions reportedly attract nearly half of all spike-specific TCRs.

Data came from immunoSEQ multiplex PCR; TCRdb stores just in-frame clones and leaves some out. The sample consists of fewer than 85,000 clones, around 87% of them appearing once. This rearrangement joins TRBV6-5 to TRBJ1-1; D might be TRBD1 (6 bases). This specimen consisted of peripheral blood, obtained 28 days after the second AZD1222 dose. The origin of this receptor is an adult who received the AZD1222 COVID-19 vaccine. The chain's CDR3 is CASTYREGDTEAFF. The CDR3 DNA reads TGTGCCAGCACTTACAGGGAAGGCGATACTGAAGCTTTCTTT.